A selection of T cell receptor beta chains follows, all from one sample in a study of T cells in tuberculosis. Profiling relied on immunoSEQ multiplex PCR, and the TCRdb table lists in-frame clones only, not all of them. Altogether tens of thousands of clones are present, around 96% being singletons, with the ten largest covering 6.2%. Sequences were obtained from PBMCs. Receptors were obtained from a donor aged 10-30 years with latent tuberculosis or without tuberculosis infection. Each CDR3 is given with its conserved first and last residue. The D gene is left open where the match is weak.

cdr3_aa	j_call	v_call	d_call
CAWGNQGDNTGELFF	TRBJ2-2	TRBV30	TRBD1
CASRASGGPSGELFF	TRBJ2-2	TRBV6-4	TRBD2
CAWQFGTAGHGYTF	TRBJ1-2	TRBV30	TRBD1
CASSVKASGSINEQYF	TRBJ2-7	TRBV5-1	TRBD2
CASRYTGADEQFF	TRBJ2-1	TRBV28	TRBD1
CASRSHGSGGTDTQYF	TRBJ2-3	TRBV6-6	TRBD2
CASSPTGLFLTGELFF	TRBJ2-2	TRBV5-1	.
CASSLGQGASVTEAFF	TRBJ1-1	TRBV4-2	TRBD1
CASSWFYETGGGTEAFF	TRBJ1-1	TRBV5-1	TRBD1
CASSSTRPGWNEQFF	TRBJ2-1	TRBV11-2	.
CASRDGLAAYNEQFF	TRBJ2-1	TRBV4-2	TRBD2
CASSTLAGDEQYF	TRBJ2-7	TRBV19	TRBD2
CASSSIIPGQGIINTEAFF	TRBJ1-1	TRBV19	TRBD1
CSGGPGETQYF	TRBJ2-5	TRBV20-1	.
CASSLNSGRLAGTSTDTQYF	TRBJ2-3	TRBV28	TRBD2
CASALDGHSGNTIYF	TRBJ1-3	TRBV5-1	.